This TCR beta chain was captured by sequencing in a study of graft-versus-host responses after intestinal transplantation. Study details: The recipients all started with anti-thymocyte globulin induction and then took tacrolimus and steroids for around three years. Study outcomes and limitations: Association was observed between peak circulating GvH clone levels and early post-transplant HvG declines.

Notes on this clone: Its target is not known.

The repertoire was sequenced with immunoSEQ multiplex PCR; TCRdb's copy has only in-frame clones and lacks some. The table lists approximately 90,000 clones, 85% to 95% of them singletons, with about 2% in the top ten. Germline V gives CDR1 SQVTM, CDR2 ANQGSEA. The V and J ends lost 3 bases and 12 bases respectively, with 18 bases between them. This CDR3 is 13 amino acids long. The sample consisted of unstimulated CD8+ T cells sorted from spleen or lymph node cells, taken before intestinal transplant. This clonotype was obtained from a human donor who received an intestinal transplant. J is TRBJ2-1 and V is TRBV29-1, with D possibly matching TRBD2 (6 bases). As DNA, the CDR3 is TGCAGCGTTGATCTTCCCAGGGAGGATGGGCAGTTCTTC. Its translation: CSVDLPREDGQFF.